A single sample is the source of the 10 T cell receptor beta chains below, sequenced in a study of cytomegalovirus exposure and HLA in healthy donors. A multiplex PCR was run with 60 Vbeta primers and 13 Jbeta primers. Measured with immunoSEQ multiplex PCR; TCRdb has only the in-frame clones, and not every one. The sample holds approximately 170,000 clones, more than 65% seen once. The sample taken for sequencing was PBMCs. These receptors all come from a woman aged 40 to 50 in good health and CMV-seropositive.

This clone was detected only once. CDR3 DNA: TGTGCCAGTAGTACCGGGACTAGCAACATTCAGTACTTC. Translated: CASSTGTSNIQYF. This chain uses TRBV19 with TRBJ2-4; TRBD2 matches at 9 bases. Germline V gene lookup returns CDR1 LNHDA and CDR2 SQIVND (reference sequence). V gave up 4 bases and J gave up 7 bases; unmatched junction bases: 2. This CDR3 spans 13 amino acids.

V and J are TRBV14 and TRBJ2-5; 9 positions agree with TRBD2. TRBJ2-7 explains the end of the DNA better; the J call may be wrong. The CDR3 extends over 14 amino acids. Germline loops: CDR1 SGHDN, CDR2 FVKESK. CDR3 in DNA: TGTGCCAGCAGCCAAGTAACTAGCGGGTACGAGCAGTACTTC. Protein: CASSQVTSGYEQYF.

The chain employs TRBV5-6 and TRBJ1-6; D gene ambiguous. The CDR3 contains 14 residues. Germline V gives CDR1 SGHDT, CDR2 YYEEEE. Trimming stripped 2 bases from V and 11 bases from J, with 14 bases between. For the CDR3, the DNA is TGTGCCAGCAGCTTCTACGGCATCAGGCCACCCCTCCACTTT. It specifies CASSFYGIRPPLHF.

The rearrangement links TRBV27 to TRBJ2-5, with D maybe TRBD1 (6 bases). This CDR3 comprises 13 residues. In germline, CDR1 is MNHEY, CDR2 SMNVEV (reference sequence). V gave up 4 bases and J gave up 5 bases, with 11 bases separating them. The DNA for the CDR3 is TGTGCCAGCAGTTCGGACAGAAGGGAGACCCAGTACTTC. Residues: CASSSDRRETQYF.

This sequence joins TRBV7-9 and TRBJ2-5; 9 positions agree with TRBD1. The J call is uncertain, as TRBJ2-7 better fits the DNA end. CDR1 and CDR2 (germline): SEHNR, FQNEAQ (reference sequence). The CDR3 length is 14 residues. The CDR3 spells CASSQQGARNEQYF. The CDR3 bases are TGTGCCAGCAGCCAACAGGGGGCGCGTAACGAGCAGTACTTC.

This clone showed up just once. The genes are TRBV28 and TRBJ2-1; the match to TRBD2 covers 9 bases. The CDR3 runs 15 residues. Germline values: CDR1 MDHEN, CDR2 SYDVKM. J gave up 5 bases and V 2 bases, and 4 bases lay outside the gene matches. CDR3 coding DNA: TGTGCCAGCAGTTTAGAGACTAGCGGAAACAATGAGCAGTTCTTC. As protein: CASSLETSGNNEQFF.

This clone was detected only a few times. This specimen includes other DNA sequences encoding the same CDR3. CDR3 protein: CASSRGTGNEQYF. DNA for the CDR3: TGTGCCAGCAGCAGAGGAACAGGGAACGAGCAGTACTTC. The chain uses TRBV7-8 and TRBJ2-7, with D possibly matching TRBD1 (6 bases). V gave up 5 bases and J gave up 5 bases, with 13 bases separating them. This CDR3 is built from 13 residues. Germline CDR1 SGHVS, CDR2 FQNEAQ.

In this sample, this clone turned up once. This chain links TRBV2 with TRBJ2-7, with a tentative D call TRBD1 (6 bases). V lost 6 bases and J lost 5, with 14 bases in between. Per germline, CDR1 SNHLY and CDR2 FYNNEI. The CDR3 is made up of 13 amino acids. The CDR3 DNA is TGTGCCAGCAGCTCTCACACAGGGAACGAGCAGTACTTC. Its translation is CASSSHTGNEQYF.

This clone was recorded a few times. At one end, the junction sequence differs from germline, possibly due to a read error. CDR3 amino acids: CASSKNGQNRPQNF. DNA for the CDR3: TGTGCCAGCTCGAAAAACGGACAGAACCGACCCCAGAATTTT. V usage is TRBV6-5 and J usage is TRBJ1-5; D might be TRBD1 (6 bases). Germline V lookup: CDR1 MNHEY, CDR2 SVGAGI. The CDR3 is 14 amino acids.

The V and J genes are TRBV27 and TRBJ1-3; TRBD1 might be the D (5 bases). Trimming took 6 bases from V and 0 from J, leaving 15 bases between them. CDR1 MNHEY and CDR2 SMNVEV come from the germline V gene (reference sequence). This CDR3 has 16 amino acids. The CDR3 is CASRPAGVSSGNTIYF. The DNA of the CDR3 is TGTGCCAGCAGACCTGCGGGGGTGAGCTCTGGAAACACCATATATTTT.